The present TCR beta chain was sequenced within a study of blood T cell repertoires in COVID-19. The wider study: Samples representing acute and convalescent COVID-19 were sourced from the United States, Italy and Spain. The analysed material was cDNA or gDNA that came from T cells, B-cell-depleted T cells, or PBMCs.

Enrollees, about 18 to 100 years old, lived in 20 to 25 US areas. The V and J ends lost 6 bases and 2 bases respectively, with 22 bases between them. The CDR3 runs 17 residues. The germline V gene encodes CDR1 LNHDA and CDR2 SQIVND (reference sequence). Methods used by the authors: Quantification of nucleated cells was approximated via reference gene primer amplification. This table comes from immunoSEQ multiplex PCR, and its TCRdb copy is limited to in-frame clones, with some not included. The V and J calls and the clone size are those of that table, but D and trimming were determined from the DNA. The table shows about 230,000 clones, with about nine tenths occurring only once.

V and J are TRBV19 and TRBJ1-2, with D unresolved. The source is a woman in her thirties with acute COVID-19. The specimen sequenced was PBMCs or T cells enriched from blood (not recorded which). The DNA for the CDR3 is TGTGCCAGTAGGGATCCCGCGGTAACTCCGGCGAACTATGGCTACACCTTC. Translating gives CASRDPAVTPANYGYTF. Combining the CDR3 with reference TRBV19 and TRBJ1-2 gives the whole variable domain DGGITQSPKYLFRKEGQNVTLSCEQNLNHDAMYWYRQDPGQGLRLIYYSQIVNDFQKGDIAEGYSVSREKKESFPLTVTSAQKNPTAFYLCASRDPAVTPANYGYTFGSGTRLTVV.